One and the same sample provided the 28 T cell receptor beta chains below, sequenced in a study of blood T cell repertoires in COVID-19 (dated by TCRdb to 2020 to 2022). Library preparation employed the immunoSEQ multiplex PCR assay. Here the immuneACCESS table is served through TCRdb, limited to in-frame sequences with V and J called. Missing clones are a known gap in these copies; in checked studies unresolved V genes cover under half, and the rest lacks a known reason. The sample yields 400,000 or so clones; around 91% were counted once. The ten largest clones capture around 1.1% of the sample. Sequencing input: PBMCs or T cells enriched from blood (not recorded which). The origin of the receptors is a man younger than 40 who had recovered from COVID-19.

The CDR3: CASSYSSTVGNTIYF. The CDR3 DNA reads TGTGCCAGCAGTTACTCGAGCACAGTCGGAAACACCATATATTTT. This sequence joins TRBV6-5 and TRBJ1-3; D call uncertain. The CDR3 is 15 residues long. Germline values: CDR1 MNHEY, CDR2 SVGAGI. V was cut by 0 bases and J by 4 bases, with 10 bases left in between.

This clone was counted only a few times. V and J are TRBV3-1 (or the pseudogene TRBV3-2) and TRBJ2-1, with TRBD2 identical over 7 bases. This CDR3 has 16 amino acids. Germline V lookup: CDR1 LGHDT, CDR2 YNNKEL (reference sequence). J lost 4 bases, V lost 2 bases, and 8 bases had no gene match. The CDR3 here is CASSQLWDYRYNEQFF. The CDR3 DNA follows: TGTGCCAGCAGCCAACTTTGGGACTACAGATACAATGAGCAGTTCTTC.

The rearrangement uses TRBV5-6 and TRBJ2-7; D may be TRBD1 (6 bases). The CDR3 consists of 14 residues. CDR1 and CDR2 from the germline V gene are SGHDT and YYEEEE. With 3 bases removed from V and 0 bases from J, the gap between germline ends came to 10 bases. This CDR3 reads CASSWSDSSYEQYF. The CDR3 coding sequence is TGTGCCAGCAGCTGGTCGGACAGCTCCTACGAGCAGTACTTC.

This chain uses TRBV28 with TRBJ1-2; 8 nucleotides agree with TRBD1. This CDR3 region has 14 residues. Germline V CDR1 and CDR2: MDHEN, SYDVKM. J gave up 5 bases and V 8 bases, and 10 bases lay outside the gene matches. The CDR3 reads CASENRGWNYGYTF. The CDR3 DNA sequence: TGTGCCAGCGAGAACAGGGGGTGGAATTATGGCTACACCTTC.

The rearrangement uses TRBV7-3 and TRBJ2-2, with 12 positions matching TRBD2. The CDR3 is 17 residues long. The J segment lost 7 bases and the V segment lost 4 bases, leaving 10 bases of the junction unmatched. The germline CDR1 and CDR2 sequences are SGHTA and FQGTGA. DNA for the CDR3: TGTGCCAGCAGCTCGACCGGGACTAGCGGGTGGGGCGGGGAGCTGTTTTTT. Protein product: CASSSTGTSGWGGELFF.

This chain joins TRBV28 and TRBJ1-5, with a weak D call TRBD1 (5 bases). The CDR3 extends over 14 amino acids. The V and J ends lost 4 bases and 2 bases respectively, with 9 bases between them. Germline V gene data show CDR1 as MDHEN and CDR2 as SYDVKM. The CDR3: CASSSGRRNQPQHF. CDR3 nucleotide sequence: TGTGCCAGCAGTTCAGGGAGGCGCAATCAGCCCCAGCATTTT.

This clone was seen only once. The chain links TRBV28 to TRBJ2-7, with D tentatively TRBD1 (6 bases). V was cut by 5 bases and J by 0 bases, with 11 bases left in between. In germline, CDR1 is MDHEN, CDR2 SYDVKM. The CDR3 loop spans 14 amino acids. The CDR3 is CASSLTGTSYEQYF. CDR3 in DNA: TGTGCCAGCAGTCTTACAGGGACCTCCTACGAGCAGTACTTC.

The chain uses TRBV7-9 and TRBJ2-1; TRBD2 matches 7 bases. The CDR3 covers 16 residues. J lost 7 bases, V lost 5 bases, and 14 bases had no gene match. Germline V gene lookup returns CDR1 SEHNR and CDR2 FQNEAQ (reference sequence). The DNA of the CDR3 is TGTGCCAGCAGCCCTGCGAGCGGGGCAGCATTAAATGAGCAGTTCTTC. This translates into CASSPASGAALNEQFF. Combining the CDR3 with reference TRBV7-9 and TRBJ2-1 gives the whole variable domain DTGVSQNPRHKITKRGQNVTFRCDPISEHNRLYWYRQTLGQGPEFLTYFQNEAQLEKSRLLSDRFSAERPKGSFSTLEIQRTEQGDSAMYLCASSPASGAALNEQFFGPGTRLTVL.

V and J are TRBV3-1 (or the pseudogene TRBV3-2) and TRBJ1-2, with TRBD1 matching 9 bases. Per germline, CDR1 LGHDT and CDR2 YNNKEL (reference sequence). CDR3 size: 14 residues. The V and J ends lost 0 bases and 7 bases, in that order; junction bases with no gene match: 3. The CDR3 here is CASSQEDRGGGYTF. CDR3 sequence (DNA): TGTGCCAGCAGCCAAGAGGACAGGGGAGGTGGCTACACCTTC.

The J gene is TRBJ2-7, the V gene TRBV13; TRBD2 agrees at 8 bases. CDR1 and CDR2 from the germline V gene are PRHDT and FYEKMQ (reference sequence). V lost 4 bases, J lost 0 bases, and 2 bases stayed unmatched. There are 14 residues in the CDR3. The CDR3 nucleotides read TGTGCCAGCAGCTACAGCGGGAGCTCCTACGAGCAGTACTTC. Amino acid sequence: CASSYSGSSYEQYF.

The J gene is TRBJ1-1, the V gene TRBV6-5, with 9 nucleotides matching TRBD1. The CDR3 loop spans 16 amino acids. Germline loops: CDR1 MNHEY, CDR2 SVGAGI. With 0 bases clipped from V and 4 bases from J, the junction kept 6 bases outside the gene matches. In DNA, the CDR3 is TGTGCCAGCAGTTACTCTCGGGACAGGGAGATCACTGAAGCTTTCTTT. Its protein product is CASSYSRDREITEAFF.

V usage is TRBV5-1 and J usage is TRBJ2-2, with D hard to call. V lost 0 bases and J 6 bases, leaving 6 bases between the germline ends. Germline V gene lookup returns CDR1 SGHRS and CDR2 YFSETQ. The CDR3 contains 13 residues. CDR3 residues: CASSLANAGELFF. The CDR3 DNA sequence: TGCGCCAGCAGCTTGGCCAATGCCGGGGAGCTGTTTTTT.

The chain couples TRBV28 to TRBJ2-5; no clear D. CDR3 length: 15 residues. Looked up from germline, CDR1 is MDHEN and CDR2 is SYDVKM. Trimming shortened V by 2 bases and J by 1 base, and 11 bases separated the two germline ends. The CDR3 DNA reads TGTGCCAGCAGTTTAAATCGATACGGCCAAGAGACCCAGTACTTC. Its protein is CASSLNRYGQETQYF.

The chain carries TRBV10-3 and TRBJ2-5; 7 bases match TRBD1. The CDR3 consists of 12 residues. Germline V gene sequence: CDR1 ENHRY, CDR2 SYGVKD. J lost 3 bases, V lost 6 bases, and 1 base had no gene match. The CDR3 DNA sequence: TGTGCCATCAGGGGGACAGAAGAGACCCAGTACTTC. This sequence encodes CAIRGTEETQYF.

The chain employs TRBV2 and TRBJ2-2; TRBD2 is a possible D gene (5 bases). The CDR3 is made up of 16 amino acids. The V and J ends lost 7 bases and 0 bases respectively, with 15 bases between them. Germline V gene lookup returns CDR1 SNHLY and CDR2 FYNNEI. CDR3 region: CASTADSGANTGELFF. The CDR3 DNA reads TGTGCCAGCACTGCGGACTCAGGAGCGAACACCGGGGAGCTGTTTTTT.

This clone was seen only once. The gene calls are TRBV6-5 and TRBJ2-2; D is unresolved. Trimming pared 8 bases from V and 6 bases from J, leaving 7 bases between. The length of the CDR3 is 11 residues. The germline V gene has CDR1 MNHEY and CDR2 SVGAGI. Here the CDR3 reads CASARAGELFF. CDR3 bases: TGTGCCAGCGCACGCGCCGGGGAGCTGTTTTTT.

V is TRBV4-1 and J is TRBJ2-7, with D perhaps matching TRBD1 (6 bases). Germline V gene lookup returns CDR1 MGHRA and CDR2 YSYEKL. V dropped 2 bases and J dropped 2 bases, with 19 bases sitting between them. CDR3 length: 17 residues. CDR3 in DNA: TGCGCCAGCAGCCAACGATGGGGGCAGGGTAATACCTACGAGCAGTACTTC. This sequence encodes CASSQRWGQGNTYEQYF.

The chain carries TRBV19 and TRBJ2-2; D gene unclear. Trimming stripped 3 bases from V and 6 bases from J, with 5 bases between. The CDR3 spans 12 residues. CDR1 is LNHDA, CDR2 SQIVND, per germline (reference sequence). The CDR3 protein is CASSMSAGELFF. CDR3 in DNA: TGTGCCAGTAGTATGAGCGCCGGGGAGCTGTTTTTT.

This clone was observed a single time. The V and J genes are TRBV7-9 and TRBJ2-1; perhaps TRBD2 as D (6 bases). V was clipped by 7 bases and J by 4 bases, with 20 bases between them. The V gene's germline CDR1 is SEHNR and CDR2 FQNEAQ (reference sequence). The CDR3 runs 16 residues. The CDR3: CASTSLGRRGYNEQFF. The CDR3 coding sequence is TGTGCCAGCACCTCGTTGGGGCGGCGGGGATACAATGAGCAGTTCTTC. Together with reference TRBV7-9 and TRBJ2-1, the CDR3 gives the full variable domain: DTGVSQNPRHKITKRGQNVTFRCDPISEHNRLYWYRQTLGQGPEFLTYFQNEAQLEKSRLLSDRFSAERPKGSFSTLEIQRTEQGDSAMYLCASTSLGRRGYNEQFFGPGTRLTVL.

V is TRBV7-2 and J is TRBJ2-4; 13 nucleotides agree with TRBD2. CDR3 length: 19 residues. The V gene's germline CDR1 is SGHTA and CDR2 FQGNSA. Trimming removed 5 bases from V and 1 base from J; junction bases left unmatched: 11. CDR3 nucleotide sequence: TGTGCCAGCAGCCCGAGGACTAGCGGGAGAGGGATCGCCAAAAACATTCAGTACTTC. Translated, it gives CASSPRTSGRGIAKNIQYF.

This clone was found once. The chain joins TRBV4-1 to TRBJ2-1; D is undetermined. CDR3 size: 13 residues. In germline, CDR1 is MGHRA, CDR2 YSYEKL. V was trimmed by 3 bases and J by 8 bases, leaving 11 bases between them. The CDR3 sequence is CASSHQRWDEQFF. The CDR3 nucleotides are TGCGCCAGCAGCCATCAGAGGTGGGATGAGCAGTTCTTC.

The rearrangement uses TRBV6-5 and TRBJ2-5, with 8 bases aligning to TRBD1. Germline V gene sequence: CDR1 MNHEY, CDR2 SVGAGI. Trimming removed 4 bases from V and 5 bases from J; junction bases left unmatched: 12. The CDR3 consists of 16 residues. This chain's CDR3 is CASSSQIGQGRETQYF. The CDR3 nucleotides are TGTGCCAGCAGTTCCCAGATCGGACAGGGCCGGGAGACCCAGTACTTC.

The rearrangement uses TRBV10-1 and TRBJ2-7; 8 bases align to TRBD2. The ends lost 2 bases at V and 3 bases at J; junction bases unmatched: 0. This CDR3 comprises 13 residues. In germline, CDR1 is WNHNN, CDR2 SYGVQD (reference sequence). CDR3 sequence (DNA): TGCGCCAGCAGTGAGACTAGCGGCTACGAGCAGTACTTC. This gives the protein CASSETSGYEQYF.

This chain joins TRBV27 and TRBJ2-7; a possible D gene is TRBD1 (9 bases). CDR3 size: 14 residues. Germline values: CDR1 MNHEY, CDR2 SMNVEV (reference sequence). V lost 3 bases and J lost 7, with 16 bases in between. The chain's CDR3 is CASSFERGTGEQYF. The CDR3 DNA sequence: TGTGCCAGCAGTTTTGAGCGGGGGACAGGGGAGCAGTACTTC.

The chain uses TRBV11-2 and TRBJ2-7; 7 bases fit TRBD1. This CDR3 has 15 residues. Losses at the gene ends were 3 bases for V and 3 bases for J; bases not matched to a gene: 8. Germline CDR1 and CDR2: SGHAT and FQNNGV. The CDR3 is CASSLLSTGVYEQYF. For the CDR3, the DNA is TGTGCCAGCAGCTTGTTATCCACAGGGGTCTACGAGCAGTACTTC.

The chain couples TRBV7-2 to TRBJ2-5; D uncertain. Germline V CDR1 and CDR2: SGHTA, FQGNSA. This CDR3 is built from 13 residues. The V end was cut by 2 bases, the J end by 5 bases, with 9 bases between. CDR3 bases: TGTGCCAGCAGCTTAATCTTTTCGGAGACCCAGTACTTC. This encodes CASSLIFSETQYF.

About this clone: The same CDR3 is also encoded by other DNA sequences in this sample. J is TRBJ2-1 and V is TRBV29-1; D unresolved. V was trimmed by 3 bases and J by 4 bases, leaving 4 bases between them. CDR1 and CDR2 from the germline V gene are SQVTM and ANQGSEA. CDR3 size: 11 residues. The CDR3 sequence is CSVDRYNEQFF. The CDR3 nucleotides are TGCAGCGTTGATCGTTACAATGAGCAGTTCTTC.

The chain combines TRBV5-4 with TRBJ2-1; 9 bases are shared with TRBD2. With V trimmed by 2 bases and J by 9 bases, 9 bases remained unmatched. CDR3 length: 15 residues. Germline V gene data show CDR1 as SGHNT and CDR2 as YYREEE (reference sequence). The CDR3 here is CASSLPSGTGSEQFF. The DNA of the CDR3 is TGTGCCAGCAGCTTACCTAGCGGGACGGGTTCTGAGCAGTTCTTC.